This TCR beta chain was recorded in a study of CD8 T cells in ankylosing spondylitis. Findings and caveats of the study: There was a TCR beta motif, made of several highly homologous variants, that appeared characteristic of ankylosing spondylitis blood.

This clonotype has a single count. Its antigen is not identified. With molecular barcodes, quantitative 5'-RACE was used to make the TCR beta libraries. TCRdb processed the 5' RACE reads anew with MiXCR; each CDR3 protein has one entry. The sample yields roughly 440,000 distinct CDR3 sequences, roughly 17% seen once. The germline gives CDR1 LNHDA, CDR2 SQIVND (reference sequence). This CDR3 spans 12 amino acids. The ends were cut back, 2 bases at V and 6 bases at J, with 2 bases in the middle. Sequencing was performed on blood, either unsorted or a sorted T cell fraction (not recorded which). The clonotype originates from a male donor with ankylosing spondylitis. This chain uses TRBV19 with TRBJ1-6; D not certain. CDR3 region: CASSISNSPLHF. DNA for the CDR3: TGTGCCAGTAGTATAAGTAATTCACCCCTCCACTTT.